These T cell receptor beta chains were read from a single sample in a study of blood T cell repertoires in COVID-19. Clones were sequenced by immunoSEQ multiplex PCR, and TCRdb holds only the in-frame ones, with some missing. The sample lists approximately 120,000 clones, approximately 84% occurring once. The source material was peripheral blood. These receptor sequences come from a human donor in a cohort sampled during active COVID-19. CDR3s include the opening cysteine and the closing phenylalanine or tryptophan. D genes are given only for firm matches. Clone size is not always given. Where it is, it says once, few, many or a class for expanded clones.

clone size: NA; D gene: NA; J gene: TRBJ2-5; V gene: TRBV5-4; CDR3 DNA: TGTGCCAGCAGCTTTGGGGGTGGGGGCCCGGAGACCCAGTACTTC; CDR3 protein: CASSFGGGGPETQYF
clone size: few; D gene: NA; J gene: TRBJ1-2; V gene: TRBV15; CDR3 DNA: TGTGCCACCAGCAGGGGGGGAGCCTATGGCTACACCTTC; CDR3 protein: CATSRGGAYGYTF
clone size: NA; D gene: NA; J gene: TRBJ2-7; V gene: TRBV6-2/TRBV6-3; CDR3 DNA: TGTGCCAGCAGTTACACGACAGGTCCCTACGAGCAGTACTTC; CDR3 protein: CASSYTTGPYEQYF
clone size: once; D gene: NA; J gene: TRBJ1-1; V gene: TRBV19; CDR3 DNA: TGTGCCAGTAGTATCAGGGGTCCCACTGAAGCTTTCTTT; CDR3 protein: CASSIRGPTEAFF
clone size: NA; D gene: NA; J gene: TRBJ2-3; V gene: TRBV6-5; CDR3 DNA: TGTGCCAGCGCCACGGCGGGGGATACGCAGTATTTT; CDR3 protein: CASATAGDTQYF
clone size: few; D gene: NA; J gene: TRBJ1-3; V gene: TRBV5-1; CDR3 DNA: TGCGCCAGCAGCTGGGGCCAGGGGTCGGATGGAAACACCATATATTTT; CDR3 protein: CASSWGQGSDGNTIYF
clone size: NA; D gene: NA; J gene: TRBJ2-1; V gene: TRBV7-3; CDR3 DNA: TGTGCCAGCAGCGCCTGGGGGGACAGCTCCTACAATGAGCAGTTCTTC; CDR3 protein: CASSAWGDSSYNEQFF
clone size: NA; D gene: TRBD1; J gene: TRBJ2-7; V gene: TRBV5-4; CDR3 DNA: TGTGCCAGCAGCGACGGGACAGGGTTTGTCGAGCAGTACTTC; CDR3 protein: CASSDGTGFVEQYF
clone size: NA; D gene: TRBD2; J gene: TRBJ2-1; V gene: TRBV5-5; CDR3 DNA: TGTGCCAGCAGCTTGACGGCGGGGGGCTCCTACAATGAGCAGTTCTTC; CDR3 protein: CASSLTAGGSYNEQFF
clone size: NA; D gene: NA; J gene: TRBJ2-2; V gene: TRBV7-8; CDR3 DNA: TGTGCCAGCAGTCTAGGGGGGGCGTTAGGGACCGGGGAGCTGTTTTTT; CDR3 protein: CASSLGGALGTGELFF
clone size: NA; D gene: NA; J gene: TRBJ2-7; V gene: TRBV7-8; CDR3 DNA: TGTGCCAGCAGCTTAGACCCCCCGGGACTGATCTTGACCTGGCAGGGATACTTC; CDR3 protein: CASSLDPPGLILTWQGYF
clone size: NA; D gene: NA; J gene: TRBJ2-5; V gene: TRBV3-1/TRBV3-2; CDR3 DNA: TGTGCCAGCAGCCAAGGAGGATTAGCGCGCCAAGAGACCCAGTACTTC; CDR3 protein: CASSQGGLARQETQYF
clone size: NA; D gene: TRBD2; J gene: TRBJ2-3; V gene: TRBV5-1; CDR3 DNA: TGCGCCAGCAGCTTGGGACAGCGGGGTGGGGCAGATACGCAGTATTTT; CDR3 protein: CASSLGQRGGADTQYF
clone size: few; D gene: TRBD1; J gene: TRBJ2-7; V gene: TRBV30; CDR3 DNA: TGTGCCTGGAACACAGGGGGACCCTACGAGCAGTACTTC; CDR3 protein: CAWNTGGPYEQYF
clone size: NA; D gene: NA; J gene: TRBJ2-7; V gene: TRBV5-1; CDR3 DNA: TGCGCCAGCAGCTTGACGAGACAGGACTACGAGCAGTACTTC; CDR3 protein: CASSLTRQDYEQYF
clone size: NA; D gene: TRBD1; J gene: TRBJ1-2; V gene: TRBV7-9; CDR3 DNA: TGTGCCAGCAGCTTAGAGGGGGCCAGTGGCTACACCTTC; CDR3 protein: CASSLEGASGYTF
clone size: NA; D gene: TRBD1; J gene: TRBJ2-7; V gene: TRBV5-1; CDR3 DNA: TGCGCCAGCAGCTTGGATGGGACAGGGGCCAACGAGCAGTACTTC; CDR3 protein: CASSLDGTGANEQYF
clone size: NA; D gene: TRBD1; J gene: TRBJ2-7; V gene: TRBV30; CDR3 DNA: TGTGCCTGGAGCCTCGACAGGGCCTACGAGCAGTACTTC; CDR3 protein: CAWSLDRAYEQYF
clone size: NA; D gene: NA; J gene: TRBJ1-2; V gene: TRBV3-1/TRBV3-2; CDR3 DNA: TGTGCCAGCAGCCAAGGGGCCGCCTATGGCTACACCTTC; CDR3 protein: CASSQGAAYGYTF
clone size: NA; D gene: TRBD1; J gene: TRBJ2-7; V gene: TRBV7-2; CDR3 DNA: TGTGCCAGCAGCCGTGGACAGGGCTACGAGCAGTACTTC; CDR3 protein: CASSRGQGYEQYF
clone size: once; D gene: NA; J gene: TRBJ2-5; V gene: TRBV30; CDR3 DNA: TGTGCCTGGAGTCTAAACAGGCCTCCCGAGACCCAGTACTTC; CDR3 protein: CAWSLNRPPETQYF
clone size: NA; D gene: TRBD1; J gene: TRBJ1-2; V gene: TRBV9; CDR3 DNA: TGTGCCAGCAGCACCGGGACAGGGGTTAACTATGGCTACACCTTC; CDR3 protein: CASSTGTGVNYGYTF
clone size: NA; D gene: NA; J gene: TRBJ2-2; V gene: TRBV6-5; CDR3 DNA: TGTGCCACTTGTCGGAGCCGGACCGGGGAGCTGTTTTTT; CDR3 protein: CATCRSRTGELFF
clone size: NA; D gene: TRBD1; J gene: TRBJ1-1; V gene: TRBV6-5; CDR3 DNA: TGTGCCAGCAGTCCACAGGGGATGAGGGCTGAAGCTTTCTTT; CDR3 protein: CASSPQGMRAEAFF
clone size: NA; D gene: TRBD1; J gene: TRBJ1-3; V gene: TRBV7-9; CDR3 DNA: TGTGCCAGCAGCCAGAACAGGGGTTTTGGAAACACCATATATTTT; CDR3 protein: CASSQNRGFGNTIYF
clone size: NA; D gene: NA; J gene: TRBJ1-1; V gene: TRBV11-1; CDR3 DNA: TGTGCCAGCAGCCCCCGCCGGTTTTACACTGAAGCTTTCTTT; CDR3 protein: CASSPRRFYTEAFF
clone size: NA; D gene: NA; J gene: TRBJ1-4; V gene: TRBV6-6; CDR3 DNA: TGTGTCATTAGCGGGGGACATGGAACTAATGAAAAACTGTTTTTT; CDR3 protein: CVISGGHGTNEKLFF
clone size: NA; D gene: TRBD2; J gene: TRBJ2-3; V gene: TRBV10-1; CDR3 DNA: TGCGCCAGCAGTGATGGCGGGGGGGCCACAGATACGCAGTATTTT; CDR3 protein: CASSDGGGATDTQYF
clone size: NA; D gene: NA; J gene: TRBJ2-7; V gene: TRBV2; CDR3 DNA: TGTGCCAGCAGCAAGGACAGCCCTCCGACATCCTACGAGCAGTACTTC; CDR3 protein: CASSKDSPPTSYEQYF
clone size: NA; D gene: NA; J gene: TRBJ1-3; V gene: TRBV18; CDR3 DNA: TGTGCCAGCTCACCACAGCGCCTCTCTGGAAACACCATATATTTT; CDR3 protein: CASSPQRLSGNTIYF
clone size: few; D gene: NA; J gene: TRBJ2-5; V gene: TRBV5-1; CDR3 DNA: TGCGCCAGCAGCTTGGATAATGGGCTTGAGACCCAGTACTTC; CDR3 protein: CASSLDNGLETQYF
clone size: many; D gene: NA; J gene: TRBJ2-7; V gene: TRBV29-1; CDR3 DNA: TGCAGCGTTGAAGGGGGCACCGGACAGTACTACGAGCAGTACTTC; CDR3 protein: CSVEGGTGQYYEQYF
clone size: NA; D gene: TRBD1; J gene: TRBJ1-6; V gene: TRBV5-1; CDR3 DNA: TGCGCCAGCAGCTTGATGGACAGGGGTAATTCACCCCTCCACTTT; CDR3 protein: CASSLMDRGNSPLHF
clone size: NA; D gene: NA; J gene: TRBJ2-7; V gene: TRBV6-5; CDR3 DNA: TGTGCCAGCAGTTACTCCGGGGGTCTCTACGAGCAGTACTTC; CDR3 protein: CASSYSGGLYEQYF
clone size: NA; D gene: NA; J gene: TRBJ1-1; V gene: TRBV6-5; CDR3 DNA: TGTGCCAGCCTCCGGGGGGGGAACACTGAAGCTTTCTTT; CDR3 protein: CASLRGGNTEAFF
clone size: NA; D gene: TRBD2; J gene: TRBJ2-4; V gene: TRBV7-9; CDR3 DNA: TGTGCCAGCAGCATCATAGCGGGGGGGACCCAAAACATTCAGTACTTC; CDR3 protein: CASSIIAGGTQNIQYF
clone size: NA; D gene: NA; J gene: TRBJ2-1; V gene: TRBV3-1/TRBV3-2; CDR3 DNA: TGTGCCAGCAGCCGAAGAGGGGGTTCCTACAATGAGCAGTTCTTC; CDR3 protein: CASSRRGGSYNEQFF
clone size: once; D gene: NA; J gene: TRBJ2-1; V gene: TRBV7-3; CDR3 DNA: TGTGCCAGCAGCTTAAACTCAGGCGGACTTTGGAATGAGCAGTTCTTC; CDR3 protein: CASSLNSGGLWNEQFF
clone size: NA; D gene: TRBD1; J gene: TRBJ1-2; V gene: TRBV18; CDR3 DNA: TGTGCCAGCTCACCCGGACAGGGGCGAGACTATGGCTACACCTTC; CDR3 protein: CASSPGQGRDYGYTF
clone size: few; D gene: NA; J gene: TRBJ2-1; V gene: TRBV29-1; CDR3 DNA: TGCAGCGTTGACTTGATAGTGAGTGAGCAGTTCTTC; CDR3 protein: CSVDLIVSEQFF
clone size: NA; D gene: NA; J gene: TRBJ2-3; V gene: TRBV5-1; CDR3 DNA: TGCGCCAGCGGTATGAGCGCCCCCACAGATACGCAGTATTTT; CDR3 protein: CASGMSAPTDTQYF
clone size: NA; D gene: TRBD1; J gene: TRBJ1-4; V gene: TRBV3-1/TRBV3-2; CDR3 DNA: TGTGCCAGCAGCCAAGACATGACAGGGGACGATGAAAAACTGTTTTTT; CDR3 protein: CASSQDMTGDDEKLFF
clone size: NA; D gene: TRBD1; J gene: TRBJ1-4; V gene: TRBV14; CDR3 DNA: TGTGCCAGCAGCCACCGGGACAGCGGAGAAAAACTGTTTTTT; CDR3 protein: CASSHRDSGEKLFF
clone size: NA; D gene: TRBD1; J gene: TRBJ1-1; V gene: TRBV5-1; CDR3 DNA: TGCGCCAGCAGCTCGGGACAGGGGACCGGTGAAGCTTTCTTT; CDR3 protein: CASSSGQGTGEAFF
clone size: NA; D gene: NA; J gene: TRBJ2-5; V gene: TRBV15; CDR3 DNA: TGTGCCACCAGCAGAGCCCAGGCCCAAGAGACCCAGTACTTC; CDR3 protein: CATSRAQAQETQYF
clone size: NA; D gene: NA; J gene: TRBJ2-7; V gene: TRBV12-5; CDR3 DNA: TGTGCTAGTGGCTTAACAGCTTACGAGCAGTACTTC; CDR3 protein: CASGLTAYEQYF
clone size: NA; D gene: TRBD1; J gene: TRBJ1-2; V gene: TRBV18; CDR3 DNA: TGTGCCAGCTCACGTATGACAGGGGGCGAGGACTATGGCTACACCTTC; CDR3 protein: CASSRMTGGEDYGYTF
clone size: NA; D gene: TRBD1; J gene: TRBJ1-5; V gene: TRBV6-6; CDR3 DNA: TGTGCCAGCAGTTACACATCCGGGACAGGGGCCCAGCCCCAGCATTTT; CDR3 protein: CASSYTSGTGAQPQHF
clone size: NA; D gene: NA; J gene: TRBJ2-1; V gene: TRBV5-1; CDR3 DNA: TGCGCCAGCAGCTTGAGTGCATTTGCGTACAATGAGCAGTTCTTC; CDR3 protein: CASSLSAFAYNEQFF
clone size: NA; D gene: NA; J gene: TRBJ1-5; V gene: TRBV7-5; CDR3 DNA: TGTGCCAGAGAATACGGGTATTATAGCAATCAGCCCCAGCATTTT; CDR3 protein: CAREYGYYSNQPQHF
clone size: NA; D gene: NA; J gene: TRBJ2-7; V gene: TRBV30; CDR3 DNA: TGTGCCTGGAGTGTTCAGTACGAGCAGTACTTC; CDR3 protein: CAWSVQYEQYF
clone size: NA; D gene: TRBD2; J gene: TRBJ2-3; V gene: TRBV5-1; CDR3 DNA: TGCGCCAGCAGCGATTTAGCGGGGGGGTCAGATACGCAGTATTTT; CDR3 protein: CASSDLAGGSDTQYF
clone size: NA; D gene: TRBD2; J gene: TRBJ2-1; V gene: TRBV7-2; CDR3 DNA: TGTGCCAGCAGCTTAGACAGCGGGGGTAGGAATGAGCAGTTCTTC; CDR3 protein: CASSLDSGGRNEQFF
clone size: NA; D gene: NA; J gene: TRBJ1-5; V gene: TRBV15; CDR3 DNA: TGTGCCACCAGCCCCAGGGGTCCTGGTCAGCCCCAGCATTTT; CDR3 protein: CATSPRGPGQPQHF
clone size: NA; D gene: NA; J gene: TRBJ1-2; V gene: TRBV3-1/TRBV3-2; CDR3 DNA: TGTGCCAGCAGCCAAGGATCCGTGGGGGCTGGTGGCTACACCTTC; CDR3 protein: CASSQGSVGAGGYTF
clone size: NA; D gene: TRBD2; J gene: TRBJ2-7; V gene: TRBV6-1; CDR3 DNA: TGTGCCAGCAGTGATAGTAGCGGGGGCCCCTACGAGCAGTACTTC; CDR3 protein: CASSDSSGGPYEQYF
clone size: few; D gene: TRBD1; J gene: TRBJ2-7; V gene: TRBV6-5; CDR3 DNA: TGTGCCAGCACACCGGACAGGTCCTACGAGCAGTACTTC; CDR3 protein: CASTPDRSYEQYF
clone size: NA; D gene: NA; J gene: TRBJ1-6; V gene: TRBV5-1; CDR3 DNA: TGCGCCAGCAGCTTGGTCGGGTCACCCCTCCACTTT; CDR3 protein: CASSLVGSPLHF